This is a list of T cell receptor beta chains from one sample in a study of blood T cell repertoires in COVID-19. The assay was immunoSEQ multiplex PCR, and TCRdb's table has in-frame clones only and misses some. The sample comprises approximately 97,000 clones, less than 95% of which are singletons, and 1.7% rests with the top ten. The specimen was peripheral blood. These receptors originate from a man in his sixties with acute or convalescent COVID-19. CDR3s include the opening cysteine and the closing phenylalanine or tryptophan. Fields, in order: V gene, D gene, clone size, J gene, CDR3 protein, CDR3 DNA. The D gene is left open where the match is weak. Rows give clone size only sometimes, using once, few, many, or a class for an expanded clone.

v_gene: TRBV5-5; d_gene: TRBD1; abundance: .; j_gene: TRBJ1-6; CDR3aa: CASSSGQGFSPLHF; CDR3nt: TGTGCCAGCAGCTCCGGACAGGGCTTTTCACCCCTCCACTTT
v_gene: TRBV7-2; d_gene: .; abundance: .; j_gene: TRBJ1-2; CDR3aa: CASSRGAKGNGGYTF; CDR3nt: TGTGCCAGCAGCCGGGGTGCGAAGGGTAATGGCGGCTACACCTTC
v_gene: TRBV7-2; d_gene: .; abundance: .; j_gene: TRBJ1-1; CDR3aa: CASSLNRAGTEAFF; CDR3nt: TGTGCCAGCAGCTTAAACAGGGCCGGCACTGAAGCTTTCTTT
v_gene: TRBV4-2; d_gene: TRBD2; abundance: .; j_gene: TRBJ2-4; CDR3aa: CASSQGGGSDIQYF; CDR3nt: TGTGCCAGCAGCCAAGGCGGGGGGAGTGACATTCAGTACTTC
v_gene: TRBV4-1; d_gene: TRBD2; abundance: once; j_gene: TRBJ2-3; CDR3aa: CASSQVLAGSTDTQYF; CDR3nt: TGCGCCAGCAGCCAGGTACTAGCGGGTAGCACAGATACGCAGTATTTT
v_gene: TRBV9; d_gene: TRBD1; abundance: .; j_gene: TRBJ1-4; CDR3aa: CASSERMTGINEKLFF; CDR3nt: TGTGCCAGCAGCGAGAGGATGACAGGGATTAATGAAAAACTGTTTTTT
v_gene: TRBV5-5; d_gene: .; abundance: .; j_gene: TRBJ1-1; CDR3aa: CASSLVEGIQAFF; CDR3nt: TGTGCCAGCAGCTTGGTCGAGGGTATTCAAGCTTTCTTT
v_gene: TRBV3-1/TRBV3-2; d_gene: .; abundance: .; j_gene: TRBJ1-2; CDR3aa: CASSQVVWGQGGYTF; CDR3nt: TGTGCCAGCAGCCAAGTTGTATGGGGGCAGGGTGGCTACACCTTC
v_gene: TRBV7-9; d_gene: .; abundance: .; j_gene: TRBJ2-7; CDR3aa: CASSLDSGSYEQYF; CDR3nt: TGTGCCAGCAGCCTGGACAGTGGCTCCTACGAGCAGTACTTC
v_gene: TRBV21-1; d_gene: .; abundance: .; j_gene: TRBJ1-1; CDR3aa: CASSTHEDRMNTEAFF; CDR3nt: TGTGCCAGCAGCACTCACGAGGACAGGATGAACACTGAAGCTTTCTTT
v_gene: TRBV6-5; d_gene: .; abundance: .; j_gene: TRBJ1-1; CDR3aa: CASSTHTYTEAFF; CDR3nt: TGTGCCAGCAGTACCCACACCTACACTGAAGCTTTCTTT
v_gene: TRBV3-1/TRBV3-2; d_gene: .; abundance: .; j_gene: TRBJ1-6; CDR3aa: CASTQRVDWGLKSPLHF; CDR3nt: TGTGCCAGCACCCAAAGGGTGGATTGGGGGCTAAAGTCACCCCTCCACTTT
v_gene: TRBV5-8; d_gene: TRBD2; abundance: .; j_gene: TRBJ2-2; CDR3aa: CASSLPSGGTNTGELFF; CDR3nt: TGTGCCAGCAGCTTGCCCAGCGGGGGCACGAACACCGGGGAGCTGTTTTTT
v_gene: TRBV30; d_gene: TRBD2; abundance: .; j_gene: TRBJ2-2; CDR3aa: CAWSGVGGSQTGELFF; CDR3nt: TGTGCCTGGAGTGGGGTCGGGGGGTCTCAGACCGGGGAGCTGTTTTTT
v_gene: TRBV27; d_gene: TRBD2; abundance: once; j_gene: TRBJ2-1; CDR3aa: CASSLKGLAGVF; CDR3nt: TGTGCCAGCAGTTTAAAGGGACTAGCGGGGGTCTTC
v_gene: TRBV2; d_gene: .; abundance: .; j_gene: TRBJ1-1; CDR3aa: CASSPSLGVGTEAFF; CDR3nt: TGTGCCAGCAGTCCTTCTCTCGGGGTCGGCACTGAAGCTTTCTTT
v_gene: TRBV7-2; d_gene: .; abundance: .; j_gene: TRBJ1-5; CDR3aa: CASSLSGYGNWPQHF; CDR3nt: TGTGCCAGCAGCCTGAGCGGATACGGCAATTGGCCCCAGCATTTT
v_gene: TRBV4-1; d_gene: .; abundance: .; j_gene: TRBJ1-5; CDR3aa: CASSQDRGIGSNQPQHF; CDR3nt: TGCGCCAGCAGCCAAGATAGGGGTATCGGGAGCAATCAGCCCCAGCATTTT
v_gene: TRBV3-1/TRBV3-2; d_gene: TRBD1; abundance: .; j_gene: TRBJ2-5; CDR3aa: CASSQDRTGGKTQYF; CDR3nt: TGTGCCAGCAGCCAAGACCGGACAGGGGGGAAGACCCAGTACTTC
v_gene: TRBV15; d_gene: TRBD1; abundance: .; j_gene: TRBJ1-5; CDR3aa: CATSRDMWAGGKSNQPQHF; CDR3nt: TGTGCCACCAGCAGAGATATGTGGGCAGGGGGAAAGAGCAATCAGCCCCAGCATTTT
v_gene: TRBV3-1/TRBV3-2; d_gene: .; abundance: .; j_gene: TRBJ1-2; CDR3aa: CASSQEQGNAYGYTF; CDR3nt: TGTGCCAGCAGCCAAGAGCAGGGTAATGCCTATGGCTACACCTTC
v_gene: TRBV5-1; d_gene: .; abundance: once; j_gene: TRBJ1-1; CDR3aa: CASSFDRMNTEAFF; CDR3nt: TGCGCCAGCAGCTTTGACAGGATGAACACTGAAGCTTTCTTT
v_gene: TRBV19; d_gene: TRBD2; abundance: few; j_gene: TRBJ2-3; CDR3aa: CASLRSGDTDTQYF; CDR3nt: TGTGCCAGTCTGAGGAGCGGGGACACAGATACGCAGTATTTT
v_gene: TRBV5-1; d_gene: .; abundance: .; j_gene: TRBJ2-3; CDR3aa: CASSRSGLTTDTQYF; CDR3nt: TGCGCCAGCAGCCGGTCTGGACTAACGACAGATACGCAGTATTTT
v_gene: TRBV28; d_gene: .; abundance: .; j_gene: TRBJ1-1; CDR3aa: CASSFPTGLTNTEAFF; CDR3nt: TGTGCCAGCAGTTTCCCGACGGGACTTACCAACACTGAAGCTTTCTTT
v_gene: TRBV6-6; d_gene: .; abundance: .; j_gene: TRBJ1-2; CDR3aa: CASSYSGGLREGYTF; CDR3nt: TGTGCCAGCAGTTACTCGGGGGGGCTCAGAGAGGGCTACACCTTC
v_gene: TRBV19; d_gene: TRBD2; abundance: once; j_gene: TRBJ2-1; CDR3aa: CASYSSGGSYNEQFF; CDR3nt: TGTGCCAGTTATTCTAGCGGGGGCTCTTACAATGAGCAGTTCTTC
v_gene: TRBV5-1; d_gene: TRBD1; abundance: .; j_gene: TRBJ2-1; CDR3aa: CASSLAPTGGTYNEQFF; CDR3nt: TGCGCCAGCAGCTTGGCGCCGACAGGGGGAACCTACAATGAGCAGTTCTTC
v_gene: TRBV2; d_gene: .; abundance: .; j_gene: TRBJ2-3; CDR3aa: CASIRNFGSGTQYF; CDR3nt: TGTGCCAGCATCCGGAACTTTGGGTCGGGTACGCAGTATTTT
v_gene: TRBV7-9; d_gene: TRBD1; abundance: .; j_gene: TRBJ1-2; CDR3aa: CASSGWGTGRNYGYTF; CDR3nt: TGTGCCAGCAGCGGCTGGGGGACAGGTCGTAACTATGGCTACACCTTC
v_gene: TRBV7-2; d_gene: .; abundance: .; j_gene: TRBJ1-1; CDR3aa: CASSPYKLNTEAFF; CDR3nt: TGTGCCAGCAGCCCATACAAGTTAAACACTGAAGCTTTCTTT
v_gene: TRBV3-1/TRBV3-2; d_gene: TRBD2; abundance: .; j_gene: TRBJ2-3; CDR3aa: CASGYRGGVGDTQYF; CDR3nt: TGTGCCAGCGGTTACCGCGGGGGGGTAGGAGATACGCAGTATTTT
v_gene: TRBV7-9; d_gene: TRBD1; abundance: .; j_gene: TRBJ1-1; CDR3aa: CASTMGQGNTEAFF; CDR3nt: TGTGCCAGCACCATGGGACAGGGAAATACTGAAGCTTTCTTT
v_gene: TRBV5-5; d_gene: .; abundance: .; j_gene: TRBJ2-1; CDR3aa: CASSFYGLEQFF; CDR3nt: TGTGCCAGCAGCTTTTACGGTCTTGAGCAGTTCTTC
v_gene: TRBV27; d_gene: .; abundance: .; j_gene: TRBJ2-2; CDR3aa: CASSFSGNTGELFF; CDR3nt: TGTGCCAGCAGTTTTTCCGGGAACACCGGGGAGCTGTTTTTT
v_gene: TRBV5-1; d_gene: TRBD1; abundance: .; j_gene: TRBJ2-3; CDR3aa: CASSFTPGTGGTDTQYF; CDR3nt: TGCGCCAGCAGCTTTACTCCCGGGACAGGGGGCACAGATACGCAGTATTTT
v_gene: TRBV5-4; d_gene: .; abundance: once; j_gene: TRBJ2-2; CDR3aa: CASSQAEDTGELFF; CDR3nt: TGTGCCAGCAGCCAGGCTGAAGACACCGGGGAGCTGTTTTTT
v_gene: TRBV29-1; d_gene: TRBD1; abundance: .; j_gene: TRBJ1-2; CDR3aa: CSVDAGTGAPYLGYTF; CDR3nt: TGCAGCGTTGATGCCGGGACAGGGGCTCCCTACTTGGGCTACACCTTC
v_gene: TRBV7-2; d_gene: .; abundance: .; j_gene: TRBJ1-6; CDR3aa: CASSPQGSSYNSPLHF; CDR3nt: TGTGCCAGCAGCCCCCAGGGCAGCTCCTATAATTCACCCCTCCACTTT
v_gene: TRBV28; d_gene: .; abundance: .; j_gene: TRBJ1-2; CDR3aa: CASSFVPNYGYTF; CDR3nt: TGTGCCAGCAGTTTCGTCCCTAACTATGGCTACACCTTC
v_gene: TRBV30; d_gene: .; abundance: few; j_gene: TRBJ1-1; CDR3aa: CAWSVQGKSGNTEAFF; CDR3nt: TGTGCCTGGAGTGTACAGGGCAAGTCGGGGAACACTGAAGCTTTCTTT
v_gene: TRBV3-1/TRBV3-2; d_gene: TRBD1; abundance: .; j_gene: TRBJ1-2; CDR3aa: CASSQDLGTGGWNGYTF; CDR3nt: TGTGCCAGCAGCCAAGATCTGGGGACAGGGGGTTGGAATGGCTACACCTTC
v_gene: TRBV27; d_gene: .; abundance: .; j_gene: TRBJ1-2; CDR3aa: CASSPWGGLTNYGYTF; CDR3nt: TGTGCCAGCAGTCCCTGGGGGGGGCTCACTAACTATGGCTACACCTTC
v_gene: TRBV5-1; d_gene: TRBD1; abundance: .; j_gene: TRBJ1-6; CDR3aa: CASSLGDRASPLHF; CDR3nt: TGCGCCAGCAGCTTAGGGGACAGGGCCTCACCCCTCCACTTT
v_gene: TRBV15; d_gene: TRBD1; abundance: .; j_gene: TRBJ2-1; CDR3aa: CATSRDDRGMNEQFF; CDR3nt: TGTGCCACCAGCAGAGATGACAGGGGCATGAATGAGCAGTTCTTC
v_gene: TRBV19; d_gene: .; abundance: few; j_gene: TRBJ2-7; CDR3aa: CASSIVAGYEQYF; CDR3nt: TGTGCCAGTAGTATAGTGGCAGGCTACGAGCAGTACTTC
v_gene: TRBV15; d_gene: TRBD1; abundance: .; j_gene: TRBJ1-3; CDR3aa: CATSSIFTGVSGNTIYF; CDR3nt: TGTGCCACCAGCAGTATTTTTACAGGGGTCTCTGGAAACACCATATATTTT
v_gene: TRBV19; d_gene: .; abundance: .; j_gene: TRBJ1-4; CDR3aa: CASSTAGKATNEKLFF; CDR3nt: TGTGCCAGTAGTACAGCCGGGAAGGCAACTAATGAAAAACTGTTTTTT
v_gene: TRBV27; d_gene: .; abundance: .; j_gene: TRBJ1-4; CDR3aa: CASSFLGADEKLFF; CDR3nt: TGTGCCAGCAGTTTTTTAGGGGCGGATGAAAAACTGTTTTTT
v_gene: TRBV19; d_gene: .; abundance: .; j_gene: TRBJ1-1; CDR3aa: CASSMKTPGLNTEAFF; CDR3nt: TGTGCCAGTAGTATGAAAACGCCAGGCCTGAACACTGAAGCTTTCTTT
v_gene: TRBV15; d_gene: .; abundance: .; j_gene: TRBJ1-2; CDR3aa: CATSVSGNGYTF; CDR3nt: TGTGCCACCAGCGTGTCAGGGAATGGCTACACCTTC
v_gene: TRBV5-6; d_gene: TRBD1; abundance: .; j_gene: TRBJ1-2; CDR3aa: CASRMGGTVINYGYTF; CDR3nt: TGTGCCAGCAGAATGGGCGGGACAGTTATCAACTATGGCTACACCTTC
v_gene: TRBV14; d_gene: .; abundance: .; j_gene: TRBJ1-4; CDR3aa: CASSQQAAANEKLFF; CDR3nt: TGTGCCAGCAGCCAACAGGCCGCAGCTAATGAAAAACTGTTTTTT
v_gene: TRBV27; d_gene: TRBD1; abundance: .; j_gene: TRBJ1-1; CDR3aa: CASSFLTGGTEAFF; CDR3nt: TGTGCCAGCAGTTTCCTGACAGGGGGCACTGAAGCTTTCTTT
v_gene: TRBV4-1; d_gene: TRBD1; abundance: .; j_gene: TRBJ1-2; CDR3aa: CASSPESGGSNYGYTF; CDR3nt: TGCGCCAGCAGCCCCGAATCAGGGGGTTCTAACTATGGCTACACCTTC
v_gene: TRBV5-1; d_gene: TRBD2; abundance: .; j_gene: TRBJ2-3; CDR3aa: CASISGGREQYF; CDR3nt: TGCGCCAGCATTAGCGGGGGGCGGGAGCAGTATTTT
v_gene: TRBV5-1; d_gene: .; abundance: once; j_gene: TRBJ1-1; CDR3aa: CASSLQGYTEAFF; CDR3nt: TGCGCCAGCAGCTTGCAGGGATACACTGAAGCTTTCTTT
v_gene: TRBV7-2; d_gene: .; abundance: few; j_gene: TRBJ1-1; CDR3aa: CASSVDRNTEAFF; CDR3nt: TGTGCCAGCAGCGTGGACAGAAACACTGAAGCTTTCTTT
v_gene: TRBV2; d_gene: TRBD1; abundance: .; j_gene: TRBJ2-2; CDR3aa: CASSFGQGANTGELFF; CDR3nt: TGTGCCAGCAGTTTTGGACAGGGGGCGAACACCGGGGAGCTGTTTTTT